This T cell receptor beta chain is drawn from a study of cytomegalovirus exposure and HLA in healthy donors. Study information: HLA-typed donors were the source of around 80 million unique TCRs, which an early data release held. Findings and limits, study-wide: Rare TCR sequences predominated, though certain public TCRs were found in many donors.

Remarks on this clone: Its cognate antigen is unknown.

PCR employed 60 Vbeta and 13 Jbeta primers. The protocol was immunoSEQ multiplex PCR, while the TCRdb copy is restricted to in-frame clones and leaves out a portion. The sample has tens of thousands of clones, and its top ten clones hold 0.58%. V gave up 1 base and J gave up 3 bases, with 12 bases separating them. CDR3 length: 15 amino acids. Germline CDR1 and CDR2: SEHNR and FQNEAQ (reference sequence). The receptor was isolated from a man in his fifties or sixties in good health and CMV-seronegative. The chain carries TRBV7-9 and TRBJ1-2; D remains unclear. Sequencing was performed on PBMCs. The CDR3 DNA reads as TGTGCCAGCAGCTTAGTTTACGAGGCGGACTATGGCTACACCTTC. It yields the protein CASSLVYEADYGYTF.